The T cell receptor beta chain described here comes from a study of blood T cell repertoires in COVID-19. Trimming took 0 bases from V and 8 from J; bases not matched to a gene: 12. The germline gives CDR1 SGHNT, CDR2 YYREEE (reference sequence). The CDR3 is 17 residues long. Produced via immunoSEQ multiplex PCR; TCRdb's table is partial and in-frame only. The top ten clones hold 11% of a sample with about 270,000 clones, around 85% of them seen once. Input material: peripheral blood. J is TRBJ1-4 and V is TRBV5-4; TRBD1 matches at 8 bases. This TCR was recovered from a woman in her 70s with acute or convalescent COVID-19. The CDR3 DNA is TGTGCCAGCAGCTTGGGCACCGACAGGGGTCTGGCGGAAAAACTGTTTTTT. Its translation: CASSLGTDRGLAEKLFF.